The rows below give T cell receptor beta chains drawn from one sample of a study of OX40 agonist ivuxolimab in advanced cancers. Some clones are missing from TCRdb's copy, which holds only in-frame ones; the method was immunoSEQ multiplex PCR. This sample has 78,000 or so clones, with about nine tenths found just once. The sample consisted of CD4+ or CD8+ T cells sorted from blood, taken in a trial of the OX40 agonist ivuxolimab. All receptors derive from an adult with an advanced solid tumor such as melanoma, head and neck, liver or kidney cancer. Each CDR3 is given with its conserved first and last residue. The D gene is left open where the match is weak. Clone size is shown for a subset of rows, as once, few, many or a class of expanded clone.

clone size	V gene	CDR3 length	D gene	J gene	CDR3 protein	CDR3 DNA
-	TRBV28	14	TRBD1	TRBJ1-2	CASSLEAGGYGYTF	TGTGCCAGCAGCCTCGAGGCAGGGGGCTATGGCTACACCTTT
-	TRBV5-1	13	-	TRBJ1-1	CASSLERYTEAFF	TGCGCCAGCAGCTTGGAAAGGTATACTGAAGCTTTCTTT
-	TRBV5-4	13	TRBD1	TRBJ1-6	CATKRQGESPLHF	TGTGCCACCAAAAGACAGGGGGAATCACCCCTCCACTTT
-	TRBV7-8	13	-	TRBJ1-1	CASSYSVNTEAFF	TGTGCCAGCAGCTACTCAGTGAACACTGAAGCTTTCTTT
-	TRBV28	17	TRBD1	TRBJ1-2	CASRSNENRGGNYGYTF	TGTGCCAGCAGATCGAATGAAAACAGGGGGGGAAACTATGGCTACACCTTC
-	TRBV7-8	13	TRBD1	TRBJ1-1	CASSQGGNTEAFF	TGTGCCAGCAGCCAGGGGGGAAACACTGAAGCTTTCTTT
-	TRBV19	15	-	TRBJ1-4	CASSKTAAPNEKLFF	TGTGCCAGTAGCAAAACCGCCGCCCCTAATGAAAAACTGTTTTTT
-	TRBV2	15	-	TRBJ2-1	CASSVGTGPYNEQFF	TGTGCCAGCAGTGTAGGAACAGGTCCCTACAATGAGCAGTTCTTC
-	TRBV27	14	-	TRBJ1-1	CASSLEGTNTEAFF	TGTGCCAGCAGTTTGGAGGGGACGAACACTGAAGCTTTCTTT
-	TRBV7-2	12	-	TRBJ2-7	CASSFRAGEQYF	TGTGCCAGCAGCTTCCGGGCCGGGGAGCAGTACTTC
-	TRBV27	15	TRBD1	TRBJ2-4	CASSPQGQIKNIQYF	TGTGCCAGCAGTCCCCAGGGACAGATCAAAAACATTCAGTACTTC
few	TRBV15	13	-	TRBJ2-1	CATDPSRGNEQFF	TGTGCCACCGACCCCTCAAGGGGCAATGAGCAGTTCTTC
-	TRBV6-5	14	-	TRBJ1-2	CASSAQGRTYGYTF	TGTGCCAGCAGTGCCCAGGGGCGCACCTATGGCTACACCTTC
once	TRBV6-5	16	-	TRBJ2-7	CASSYSRGAGSREQYF	TGTGCCAGCAGTTACTCTCGGGGGGCGGGGAGTCGCGAGCAGTACTTC
-	TRBV6-4	16	TRBD2	TRBJ2-1	CASSDWGGQGRNEQFF	TGTGCCAGCAGTGACTGGGGAGGGCAGGGCAGGAATGAGCAGTTCTTC
-	TRBV30	11	-	TRBJ2-7	CAWSLGPILSF	TGTGCCTGGAGCCTAGGGCCCATACTGTCCTTC
few	TRBV30	14	-	TRBJ1-1	CAWSASRGPTEAFF	TGTGCCTGGAGTGCCTCCCGAGGCCCCACTGAAGCTTTCTTT
-	TRBV28	16	-	TRBJ1-5	CASSENMGMSNQPQHF	TGTGCCAGCAGCGAGAACATGGGGATGAGCAATCAGCCCCAGCATTTT
-	TRBV28	11	-	TRBJ2-3	CASSLRGTQYF	TGTGCCAGCAGTTTAAGGGGGACGCAGTATTTT
-	TRBV18	14	TRBD1	TRBJ1-5	CASSPGQGNQPQHF	TGTGCCAGCTCACCGGGACAGGGCAATCAGCCCCAGCATTTT
-	TRBV19	14	-	TRBJ1-5	CASYDRRGNQPQHF	TGTGCCAGTTACGACAGAAGAGGCAATCAGCCCCAGCATTTT
-	TRBV19	17	TRBD1	TRBJ1-2	CASHRNQQGARRYGYTF	TGTGCCAGTCATCGGAACCAACAGGGGGCGCGCCGGTATGGCTACACCTTC
-	TRBV28	14	-	TRBJ2-7	CASSLFQPTYEQYF	TGTGCCAGCAGTTTATTCCAGCCGACCTACGAGCAGTACTTC
-	TRBV4-2	17	-	TRBJ1-3	CASSQDLQLSSGNTIYF	TGTGCCAGCAGCCAAGACTTACAGCTAAGCTCTGGAAACACCATATATTTT
once	TRBV5-6	15	TRBD2	TRBJ2-3	CASSFYSGDTDTQYF	TGTGCCAGCAGCTTTTATAGCGGGGACACAGATACGCAGTATTTT
-	TRBV5-1	13	-	TRBJ1-1	CASTNGQGTEAFF	TGCGCCAGCACCAATGGGCAGGGTACTGAAGCTTTCTTT
-	TRBV6-6	14	-	TRBJ2-2	CASSSSGNTGELFF	TGTGCCAGCAGTTCCTCCGGGAACACCGGGGAGCTGTTTTTT
few	TRBV18	14	TRBD2	TRBJ2-7	CASSPSSGSYEQYF	TGTGCCAGCTCACCGTCTAGCGGGAGTTACGAGCAGTACTTC
-	TRBV9	13	-	TRBJ1-1	CASSVGIRDEAFF	TGTGCCAGCAGCGTAGGTATCAGGGATGAAGCTTTCTTT
-	TRBV10-3	13	TRBD2	TRBJ2-7	CAMGEGREDEQYF	TGTGCCATGGGGGAGGGCAGGGAGGACGAGCAGTACTTC
-	TRBV29-1	14	-	TRBJ1-2	CSVGHRQRNYGYTF	TGCAGCGTTGGTCACAGGCAACGTAACTATGGCTACACCTTC
-	TRBV28	16	-	TRBJ1-3	CASNRAGVPSGNTIYF	TGTGCCAGCAACCGAGCGGGGGTTCCCTCTGGAAACACCATATATTTT
-	TRBV9	17	-	TRBJ2-5	CASSPRPGLPGKETQYF	TGTGCCAGCAGCCCCCGGCCGGGACTCCCGGGGAAAGAGACCCAGTACTTC